Below, 3 T cell receptor beta chains from the same sample are listed, as sequenced in a study of T cell repertoires in cytomegalovirus infection. Their cognate antigens are unknown. A single record per CDR3 protein comes from TCRdb applying MiXCR to the reads. The sample lists about 830,000 distinct CDR3 sequences, less than 35% occurring once. The sample consisted of cultured CD8+ T cells from PBMCs, taken from culture after CMV antigen stimulation. The receptor source for this set is a human donor in good health (CMV status not recorded). Some clones in this sample may be carry-over from other donors' samples.

J is TRBJ2-7 and V is TRBV5-1; no firm D call. CDR3 length: 13 amino acids. With 4 bases removed from V and 3 bases from J, the gap between germline ends came to 11 bases. Germline CDR1 is SGHRS and CDR2 is YFSETQ. This CDR3 reads CASSLGIDYEQYV. The CDR3 nucleotides read TGCGCCAGCAGCCTCGGAATTGACTACGAGCAGTACGTC.

This chain joins TRBV7-6 and TRBJ2-1; 7 nucleotides agree with TRBD1. This CDR3 has 12 residues. V lost 5 bases, J lost 10 bases, and 5 bases stayed unmatched. Germline V gene lookup returns CDR1 SGHVS and CDR2 FNYEAQ. In DNA, the CDR3 is TGTGCCAGCAGCCATAAGGGGGCAGAGCAGTTCTTC. This codes for CASSHKGAEQFF. The full variable domain, in which reference TRBV7-6 and TRBJ2-1 provide the parts outside the CDR3, is GAGVSQSPRYKVTKRGQDVALRCDPISGHVSLYWYRQALGQGPEFLTYFNYEAQQDKSGLPNDRFSAERPEGSISTLTIQRTEQRDSAMYRCASSHKGAEQFFGPGTRLTVL.

This chain connects TRBV25-1 to TRBJ2-7, with D maybe TRBD1 (5 bases). Trimming left V 3 bases short and J 3 bases short, with 15 bases between. This CDR3 contains 15 residues. Germline values: CDR1 MGHDK, CDR2 SYGVNS. For the CDR3, the DNA is TGTGCCAGCAGTGACGAAGGGGCCGCTGTCTACGAGCAGTACTTC. It yields the protein CASSDEGAAVYEQYF.